This T cell receptor beta chain appears in the sequencing data of a study of siplizumab effects on memory and regulatory T cells. The CDR3 has 12 amino acids. CDR1 is MNHNS, CDR2 SASEGT, per germline. V was trimmed by 7 bases and J by 6 bases, leaving 10 bases between them. Method: immunoSEQ multiplex PCR; TCRdb's copy keeps in-frame clones and lacks some. This sample yields about 85,000 clones, of which around 93% are seen a single time; roughly 18% belongs to the top ten. The specimen was CD8+ T cells sorted from blood. The receptor's source is a human donor in good health. The chain recombines TRBV6-1 with TRBJ2-1; TRBD1 or TRBD2 may be the D gene (5 bases each). CDR3 protein: CASTGTSNEQFF. The CDR3 DNA is TGTGCCAGCACAGGGACGTCCAATGAGCAGTTCTTC.